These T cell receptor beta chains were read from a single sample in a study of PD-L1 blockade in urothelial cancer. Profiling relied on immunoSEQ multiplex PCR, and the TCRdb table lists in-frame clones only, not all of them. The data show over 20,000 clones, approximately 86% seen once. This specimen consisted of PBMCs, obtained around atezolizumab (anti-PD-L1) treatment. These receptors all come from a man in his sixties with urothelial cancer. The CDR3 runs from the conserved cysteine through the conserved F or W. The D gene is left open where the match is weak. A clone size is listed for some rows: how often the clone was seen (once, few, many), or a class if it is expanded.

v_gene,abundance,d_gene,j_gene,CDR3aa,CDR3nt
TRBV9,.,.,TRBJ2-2,CASSVVQLNTGELFF,TGTGCCAGCAGCGTAGTTCAGTTAAACACCGGGGAGCTGTTTTTT
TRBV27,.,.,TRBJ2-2,CASLRQGNTGELFF,TGTGCCAGCCTGCGCCAGGGGAACACCGGGGAGCTGTTTTTT
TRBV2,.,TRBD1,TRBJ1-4,CASSEGLRTGGSEKLFF,TGTGCCAGCAGTGAAGGGCTCCGGACAGGGGGTAGTGAAAAACTGTTTTTT
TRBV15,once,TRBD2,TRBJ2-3,CATSRGLAGSTDTQYF,TGTGCCACCAGCCGTGGACTAGCGGGTAGCACAGATACGCAGTATTTT
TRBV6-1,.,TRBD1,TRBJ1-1,CASRRDSGTEAFF,TGTGCCAGCAGGAGGGACAGTGGGACTGAAGCTTTCTTT
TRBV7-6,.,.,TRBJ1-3,CASSTWGGDTIYF,TGTGCCAGCAGCACTTGGGGCGGTGACACCATATATTTT
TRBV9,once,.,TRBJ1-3,CASSLGIRDGNTIYF,TGTGCCAGCAGCCTAGGAATCAGGGATGGAAACACCATATATTTT
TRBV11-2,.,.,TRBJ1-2,CASSLGRTQLDGYTF,TGTGCCAGCAGCTTAGGGAGGACTCAGCTAGATGGCTACACCTTC
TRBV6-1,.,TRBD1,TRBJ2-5,CASSGDSQETQYF,TGTGCCAGCAGTGGGGACAGCCAAGAGACCCAGTACTTC
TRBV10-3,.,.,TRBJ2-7,CAIGVEQYF,TGTGCCATAGGGGTTGAGCAGTACTTC
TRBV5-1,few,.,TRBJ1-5,CASSLGRDGNQPQHF,TGCGCCAGCAGCTTGGGCAGGGATGGCAATCAGCCCCAGCATTTT
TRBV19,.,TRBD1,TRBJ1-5,CASGRTGRQPQHF,TGTGCCAGTGGTAGGACAGGGAGGCAGCCCCAGCATTTT
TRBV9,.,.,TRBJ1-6,CASSVVGTDSPLHF,TGTGCCAGCAGCGTAGTGGGCACGGATTCACCCCTCCACTTT
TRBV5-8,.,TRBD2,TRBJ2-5,CASSPGASGGLQETQYF,TGTGCCAGCAGCCCTGGCGCTAGCGGGGGGCTACAAGAGACCCAGTACTTC
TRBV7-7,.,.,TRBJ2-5,CASGEETQYF,TGTGCTAGCGGAGAAGAGACCCAGTACTTC
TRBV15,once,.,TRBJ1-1,CATSRDRTSTEAFF,TGTGCCACCAGCAGAGATAGGACATCCACTGAAGCTTTCTTT
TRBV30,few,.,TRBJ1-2,CAWRVNSANYGYTF,TGTGCCTGGAGAGTTAACTCTGCTAACTATGGCTACACCTTC
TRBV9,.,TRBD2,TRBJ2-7,CARGGGTSGRNYEQYF,TGTGCCAGGGGGGGAGGAACTAGCGGGAGGAACTACGAGCAGTACTTC
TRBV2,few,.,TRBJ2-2,CANLDSFTGELFF,TGTGCCAACTTGGACAGCTTCACCGGGGAGCTGTTTTTT
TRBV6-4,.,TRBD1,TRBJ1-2,CASSALGQGHGYTF,TGTGCCAGCAGTGCCCTCGGACAGGGGCATGGCTACACCTTC
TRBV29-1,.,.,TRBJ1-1,CSVLGTGNTEAFF,TGCAGCGTTCTGGGCACAGGGAACACTGAAGCTTTCTTT
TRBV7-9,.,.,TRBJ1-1,CASSLVGQTEAFF,TGTGCCAGCAGCTTAGTGGGGCAGACTGAAGCTTTCTTT
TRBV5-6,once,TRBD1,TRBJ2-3,CASSPGQGRTDTQYF,TGTGCCAGCAGCCCGGGACAGGGTAGGACAGATACGCAGTATTTT
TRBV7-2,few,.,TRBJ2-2,CASSLFRGNTGELFF,TGTGCCAGCAGCTTATTCCGGGGGAACACCGGGGAGCTGTTTTTT
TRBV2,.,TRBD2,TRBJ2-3,CASSVLAGASTDTQYF,TGTGCCAGCAGTGTACTAGCGGGAGCTAGCACAGATACGCAGTATTTT
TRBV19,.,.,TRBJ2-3,CASSIRGGHSVDTQYF,TGTGCCAGTAGTATTCGGGGAGGACACAGCGTGGATACGCAGTATTTT
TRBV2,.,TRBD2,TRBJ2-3,CASSETSGSSDTQYF,TGTGCCAGCAGCGAGACTAGCGGGAGCTCAGATACGCAGTATTTT
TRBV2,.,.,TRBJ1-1,CASRLLPGVAEAFF,TGTGCCAGCAGATTACTACCGGGGGTCGCTGAAGCTTTCTTT
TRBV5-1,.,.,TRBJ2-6,CASSSAGANVLTF,TGCGCCAGCAGCTCTGCGGGGGCCAACGTCCTGACTTTC
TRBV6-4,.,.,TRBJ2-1,CASSTSTSGGAVNGEQFF,.
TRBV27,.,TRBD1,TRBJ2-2,CASRGQGNTGELFF,TGTGCCAGCCGGGGACAGGGCAACACCGGGGAGCTGTTTTTT
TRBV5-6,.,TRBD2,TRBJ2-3,CASSGGLAGGLSTDTQYF,TGTGCCAGCAGCGGAGGACTAGCGGGGGGCCTTAGCACAGATACGCAGTATTTT
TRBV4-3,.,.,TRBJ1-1,CASSQALRTEAFF,TGCGCCAGCAGCCAAGCGCTGCGGACTGAAGCTTTCTTT
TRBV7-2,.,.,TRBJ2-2,CASSPTRRSTGELFF,TGTGCCAGCAGCCCCACCCGCCGGAGCACCGGGGAGCTGTTTTTT
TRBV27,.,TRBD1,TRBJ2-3,CASSFETGTTDTQYF,TGTGCCAGCAGTTTCGAGACAGGGACCACAGATACGCAGTATTTT
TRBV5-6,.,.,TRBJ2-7,CASSLGAWGGISYEQYF,TGTGCCAGCAGCTTGGGAGCTTGGGGCGGGATCTCCTACGAGCAGTACTTC
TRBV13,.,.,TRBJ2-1,CASSLGFNEQFF,TGTGCCAGCAGCTTAGGCTTCAATGAGCAGTTCTTC
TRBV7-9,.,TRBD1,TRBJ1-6,CASSLAGTGFSPLHF,TGTGCCAGCAGCTTAGCCGGGACAGGTTTTTCACCCCTCCACTTT
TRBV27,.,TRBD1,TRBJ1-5,CASSPRGQGSNQPQHF,TGTGCCAGCAGTCCGCGGGGACAGGGGAGCAATCAGCCCCAGCATTTT
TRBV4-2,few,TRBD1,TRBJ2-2,CASSQGTVRVTGELFF,TGTGCCAGCAGCCAGGGGACAGTTCGGGTCACCGGGGAGCTGTTTTTT
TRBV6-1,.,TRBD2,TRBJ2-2,CASSGLAGGRVGELFF,TGTGCCAGCAGTGGACTAGCGGGGGGCCGTGTCGGGGAGCTGTTTTTT